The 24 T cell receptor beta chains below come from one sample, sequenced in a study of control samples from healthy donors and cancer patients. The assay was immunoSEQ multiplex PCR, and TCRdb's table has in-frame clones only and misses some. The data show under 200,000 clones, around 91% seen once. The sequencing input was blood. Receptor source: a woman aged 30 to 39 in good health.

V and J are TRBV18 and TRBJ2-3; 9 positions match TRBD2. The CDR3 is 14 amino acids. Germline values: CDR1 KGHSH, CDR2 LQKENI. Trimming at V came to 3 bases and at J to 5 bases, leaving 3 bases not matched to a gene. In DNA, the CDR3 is TGTGCCAGCTCACCGGGACTAGCTGGAGATACGCAGTATTTT. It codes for CASSPGLAGDTQYF.

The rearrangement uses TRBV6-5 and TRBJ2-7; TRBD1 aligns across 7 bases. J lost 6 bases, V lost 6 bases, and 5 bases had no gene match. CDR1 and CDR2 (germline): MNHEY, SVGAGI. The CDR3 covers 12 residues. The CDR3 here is CASRGTVSEQYF. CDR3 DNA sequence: TGTGCCAGCAGGGGGACAGTATCCGAGCAGTACTTC.

CDR3 residues: CASSLDLGQISGNTIYF. As DNA, the CDR3 is TGTGCCAGCAGCTTAGATCTTGGACAGATCTCTGGAAACACCATATATTTT. The chain recombines TRBV11-3 with TRBJ1-3; D perhaps matches TRBD1 (6 bases). Germline assignment: CDR1 SGHNT and CDR2 YENEEA. Trimming removed 0 bases at V and 0 bases at J, with 12 bases between. This CDR3 contains 17 residues.

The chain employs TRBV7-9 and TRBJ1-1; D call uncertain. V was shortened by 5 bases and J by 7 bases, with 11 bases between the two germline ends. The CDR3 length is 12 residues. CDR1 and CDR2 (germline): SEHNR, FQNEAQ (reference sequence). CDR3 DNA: TGTGCCAGCAGCCATTACGAGGGTGAAGCTTTCTTT. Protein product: CASSHYEGEAFF.

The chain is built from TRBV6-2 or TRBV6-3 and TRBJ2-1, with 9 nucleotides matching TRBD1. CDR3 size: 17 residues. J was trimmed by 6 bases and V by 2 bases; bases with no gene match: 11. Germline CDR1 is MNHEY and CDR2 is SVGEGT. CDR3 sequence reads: CASSYPTGTGKGNEQFF. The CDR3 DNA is TGTGCCAGCAGTTACCCCACCGGGACAGGGAAGGGCAATGAGCAGTTCTTC.

Here the CDR3 reads CASALGVQTNTQYF. The CDR3 nucleotides are TGTGCCAGTGCCCTAGGCGTCCAGACAAATACGCAGTATTTT. The gene calls are TRBV19 and TRBJ2-3; no firm D call. The germline V gene has CDR1 LNHDA and CDR2 SQIVND (reference sequence). V lost 8 bases, J lost 7 bases, and 19 bases lay in between. This CDR3 contains 14 residues.

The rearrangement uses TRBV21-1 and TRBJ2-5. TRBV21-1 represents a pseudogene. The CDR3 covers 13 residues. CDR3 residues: CASSKRVQETQYF. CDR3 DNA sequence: TGTGCCAGCAGCAAAAGGGTCCAAGAGACCCAGTACTTC.

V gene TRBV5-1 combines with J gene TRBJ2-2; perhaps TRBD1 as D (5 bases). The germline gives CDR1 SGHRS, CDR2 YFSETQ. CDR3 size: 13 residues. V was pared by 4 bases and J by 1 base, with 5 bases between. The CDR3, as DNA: TGCGCCAGCAGCACAGGGAACACCGGGGAGCTGTTTTTT. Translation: CASSTGNTGELFF.

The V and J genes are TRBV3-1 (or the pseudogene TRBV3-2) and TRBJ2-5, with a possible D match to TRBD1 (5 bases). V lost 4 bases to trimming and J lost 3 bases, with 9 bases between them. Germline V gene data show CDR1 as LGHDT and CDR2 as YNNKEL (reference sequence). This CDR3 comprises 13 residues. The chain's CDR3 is CASSLSTEETQYF. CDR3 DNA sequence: TGTGCCAGCAGCCTCTCGACAGAAGAGACCCAGTACTTC.

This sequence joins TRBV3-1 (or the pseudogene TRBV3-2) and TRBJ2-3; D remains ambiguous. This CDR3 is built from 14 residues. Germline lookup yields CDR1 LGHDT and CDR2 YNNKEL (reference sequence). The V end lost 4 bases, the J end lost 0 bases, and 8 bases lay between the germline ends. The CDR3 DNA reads TGTGCCAGCAGCCCGACAACTAGCACAGATACGCAGTATTTT. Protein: CASSPTTSTDTQYF.

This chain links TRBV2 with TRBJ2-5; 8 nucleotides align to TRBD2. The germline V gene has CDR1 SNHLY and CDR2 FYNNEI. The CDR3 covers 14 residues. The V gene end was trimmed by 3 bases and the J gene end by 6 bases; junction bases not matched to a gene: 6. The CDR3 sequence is CASSDSGEGQTQYF. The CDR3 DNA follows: TGTGCCAGCAGTGATAGCGGGGAAGGGCAGACCCAGTACTTC.

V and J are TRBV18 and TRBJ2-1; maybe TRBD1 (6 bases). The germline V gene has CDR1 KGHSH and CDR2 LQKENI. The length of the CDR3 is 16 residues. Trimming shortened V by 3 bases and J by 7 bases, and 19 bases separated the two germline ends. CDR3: CASSPTPGQSGNEQFF. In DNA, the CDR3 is TGTGCCAGCTCACCCACCCCAGGACAGTCCGGGAATGAGCAGTTCTTC.

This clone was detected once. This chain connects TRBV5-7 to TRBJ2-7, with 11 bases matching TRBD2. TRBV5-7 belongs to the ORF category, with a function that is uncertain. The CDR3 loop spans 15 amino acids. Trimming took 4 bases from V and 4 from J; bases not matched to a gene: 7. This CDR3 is CASSPKGLADYEQYF. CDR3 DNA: TGTGCCAGCAGCCCTAAGGGACTAGCGGATTACGAGCAGTACTTC.

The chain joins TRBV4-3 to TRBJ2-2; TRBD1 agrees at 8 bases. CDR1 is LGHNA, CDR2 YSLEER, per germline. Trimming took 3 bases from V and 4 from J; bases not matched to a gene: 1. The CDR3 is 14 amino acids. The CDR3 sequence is CASSQDRATGELFF. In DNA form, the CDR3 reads TGCGCCAGCAGCCAGGACAGGGCCACCGGGGAGCTGTTTTTT.

The CDR3 loop is CASSTDRATNEKLFF. The CDR3 nucleotides read TGTGCCAGCAGTACCGACAGGGCAACTAATGAAAAACTGTTTTTT. The chain carries TRBV6-5 and TRBJ1-4, with 7 nucleotides matching TRBD1. The CDR3 spans 15 residues. From germline, CDR1 is MNHEY and CDR2 SVGAGI. With 5 bases clipped from V and 0 bases from J, the junction kept 3 bases outside the gene matches.

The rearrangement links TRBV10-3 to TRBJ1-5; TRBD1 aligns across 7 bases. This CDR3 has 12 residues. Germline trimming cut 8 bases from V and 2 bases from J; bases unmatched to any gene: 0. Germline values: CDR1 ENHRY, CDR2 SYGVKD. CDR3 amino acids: CAIGTGNQPQHF. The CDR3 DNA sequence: TGTGCCATCGGGACAGGCAATCAGCCCCAGCATTTT.

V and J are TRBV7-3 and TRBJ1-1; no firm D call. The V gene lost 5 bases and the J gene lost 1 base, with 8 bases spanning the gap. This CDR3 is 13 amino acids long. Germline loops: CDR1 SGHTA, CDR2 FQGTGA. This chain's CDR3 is CASSIQQNTEAFF. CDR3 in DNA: TGTGCCAGCAGCATACAGCAGAACACTGAAGCTTTCTTT.

CDR3 in DNA: TGTGCCAGCAGCCAAGTGGCTAGCGGGGCCTACGAGCAGTACTTC. Translation gives CASSQVASGAYEQYF. The V call is TRBV3-1 (or the pseudogene TRBV3-2), the J call TRBJ2-7, with TRBD2 matching 9 bases. The CDR3 is made up of 15 amino acids. From germline, CDR1 is LGHDT and CDR2 YNNKEL (reference sequence). The V and J ends lost 1 base and 2 bases, in that order; junction bases with no gene match: 3.

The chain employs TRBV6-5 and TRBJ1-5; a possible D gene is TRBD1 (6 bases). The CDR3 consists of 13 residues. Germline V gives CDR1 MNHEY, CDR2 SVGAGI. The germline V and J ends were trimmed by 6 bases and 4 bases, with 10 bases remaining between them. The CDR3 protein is CASSTGRNQPQHF. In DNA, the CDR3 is TGTGCCAGCAGCACAGGGAGGAATCAGCCCCAGCATTTT.

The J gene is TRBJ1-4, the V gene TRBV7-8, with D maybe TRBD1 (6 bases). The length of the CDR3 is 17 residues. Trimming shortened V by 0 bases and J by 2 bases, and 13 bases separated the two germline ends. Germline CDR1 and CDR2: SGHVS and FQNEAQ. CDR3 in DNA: TGTGCCAGCAGCTTAGCTCCCAGGGGACCGACTAATGAAAAACTGTTTTTT. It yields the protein CASSLAPRGPTNEKLFF.

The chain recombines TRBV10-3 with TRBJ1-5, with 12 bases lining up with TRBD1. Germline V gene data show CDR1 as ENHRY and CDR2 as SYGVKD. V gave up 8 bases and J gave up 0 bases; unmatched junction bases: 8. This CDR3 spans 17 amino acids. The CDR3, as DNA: TGTGCCATCGGGACAGGGGGCGCGGGATATAGCAATCAGCCCCAGCATTTT. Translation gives CAIGTGGAGYSNQPQHF.

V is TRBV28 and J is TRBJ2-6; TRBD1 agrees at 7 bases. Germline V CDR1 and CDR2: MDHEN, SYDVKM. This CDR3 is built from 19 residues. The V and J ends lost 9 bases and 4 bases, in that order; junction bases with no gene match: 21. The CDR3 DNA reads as TGTGCCAGGACCCCCCTGCCGGGACAGCGTCGGCCGGGGGCCAACGTCCTGACTTTC. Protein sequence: CARTPLPGQRRPGANVLTF. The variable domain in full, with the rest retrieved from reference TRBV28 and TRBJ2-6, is DVKVTQSSRYLVKRTGEKVFLECVQDMDHENMFWYRQDPGLGLRLIYFSYDVKMKEKGDIPEGYSVSREKKERFSLILESASTNQTSMYLCARTPLPGQRRPGANVLTFGAGSRLTVL.

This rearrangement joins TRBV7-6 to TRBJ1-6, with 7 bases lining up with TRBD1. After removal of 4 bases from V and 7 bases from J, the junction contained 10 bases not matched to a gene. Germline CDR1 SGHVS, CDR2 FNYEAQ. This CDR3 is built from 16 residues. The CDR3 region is CASSSTYRGDNSPLHF. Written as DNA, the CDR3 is TGTGCCAGCAGCTCCACCTACAGGGGCGACAATTCACCCCTCCACTTT.

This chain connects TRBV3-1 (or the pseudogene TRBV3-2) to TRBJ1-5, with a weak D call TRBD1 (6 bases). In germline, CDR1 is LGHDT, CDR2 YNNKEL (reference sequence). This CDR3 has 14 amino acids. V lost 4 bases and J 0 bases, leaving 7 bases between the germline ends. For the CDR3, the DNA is TGTGCCAGCAGCCGGACAGATAGCAATCAGCCCCAGCATTTT. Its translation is CASSRTDSNQPQHF.